This TCR beta chain was found in a study of blood T cell repertoires in COVID-19 (dated by TCRdb to the early 2020s). For context, the study as a whole: Samples covering the acute and convalescent phases of COVID-19 were provided by collaborators in the United States, Italy and Spain. The material from the prospective study consisted of cDNA or gDNA derived from T cells, B-cell-depleted T cells, or PBMCs. The dataset comprised deeply sampled blood TCRbeta repertoires from subjects exposed to, actively infected with, or recovered from COVID-19. The repertoires were released in a freely available public database intended as a resource for research on the immune response to SARS-CoV-2. Samples were obtained from the ongoing ImmuneRACE study (first 160 participants) and from about 1,300 subjects provided by 6 global collaborators. Sample metadata almost always included a de-identified subject ID, COVID-19 status, age in years and sex. Where available, HLA class I and class II types were obtained from metadata supplied by the sample provider rather than from assay-based typing.

Concerning this clone: Its recognized antigen is unknown. No base qualities exist here, and no much larger clone lies one base off it.

CDR3 length: 15 amino acids, cysteine to phenylalanine. Just the 45-base CDR3 DNA is kept, in frame starting at base 1. The germline V gene provides CDR1 KGHSH and CDR2 LQKENI. The V and J ends are trimmed by 4 bases and 2 bases, leaving 15 bases between them. What the study reported, not specific to this receptor: How much clinical and demographic metadata was included differed by source and by participant, and the metadata was provided uncurated.

Each collaborating institution followed its own protocols to collect whole blood in K2EDTA tubes. For TCRbeta analysis, collaborators shipped samples as frozen whole blood, isolated PBMCs, or DNA extracted from either of those sample types. TCRbeta CDR3 regions were amplified from genomic DNA using the immunoSEQ Assay, a bias-controlled multiplex PCR. Under the source paper's analysis protocol: The number of nucleated cells in each sample was estimated from the amplification of reference gene primers within the assay. Sequence reads were collapsed and filtered to measure the absolute abundance of every unique TCRbeta CDR3 rearrangement. For each sample, productive Simpson clonality was calculated as the square root of Simpson's diversity index across productive rearrangements. TCRdb carries this immuneACCESS record with in-frame sequences only. Its versions omit some clonotypes, under half of them owing to an unresolved V gene in the studies checked, with the rest unexplained. That table is the source of V, J and clone size, and D and trimming were worked out from the DNA. This sample has about 97,000 clones in its table, and approximately 85% of those were observed once. The ten top clones hold around 10% of the sample.

Recombination joined TRBV18 with TRBJ2-7, and perhaps TRBD1 as D gene, on 6 matching bases. Sample: peripheral blood. The TCR was taken from a man aged 35 to 55 with active or convalescent COVID-19. CDR3 protein: CASSRPGHGTYEQYF. The DNA sequence reads TGTGCCAGCTCACGGCCGGGACATGGGACCTACGAGCAGTACTTC. The CDR3 plus the reference TRBV18 and TRBJ2-7 genes for the other parts give the full variable domain: NAGVMQNPRHLVRRRGQEARLRCSPMKGHSHVYWYRQLPEEGLKFMVYLQKENIIDESGMPKERFSAEFPKEGPSILRIQQVVRGDSAAYFCASSRPGHGTYEQYFGPGTRLTVT.